Reported below is one TCR beta chain. The data derive from a study of blood T cell repertoires in COVID-19. The wider study: From the United States, Italy and Spain came samples of acute and convalescent COVID-19. Sample material is recorded as cDNA or gDNA derived from T cells, B-cell-depleted T cells, or PBMCs.

The CDR3 consists of 14 residues. V lost 4 bases to trimming and J lost 8 bases; unmatched junction nucleotides: 7. Germline loops: CDR1 ENHRY, CDR2 SYGVKD. Authors' data handling: For nucleated cells, counts were estimated from reference gene primer amplification. Generated by immunoSEQ multiplex PCR, the TCRdb table keeps only in-frame clones and is missing some. V and J calls and clone size are copied from that table; D and trimming were computed from the DNA. The sample includes approximately 100,000 clones, around 90% of them seen just once. V is TRBV10-3 and J is TRBJ1-2; 10 nucleotides agree with TRBD1. The TCR comes from a human donor in a cohort sampled during active COVID-19. The material sequenced was peripheral blood. In DNA, the CDR3 is TGTGCCATCAGTGCCGGACAGGGGGATAGCGGCTACACCTTC. It encodes CAISAGQGDSGYTF.